The sequence of this T cell receptor beta chain was determined in a study of cytomegalovirus exposure and HLA in healthy donors. About the research overall: A data release that came early held roughly 90 million unique TCRs from HLA-typed donors. Study findings and constraints: Earlier results showed most TCR beta V segments being productive about 87% or about 30% of the time. In a later analysis, TCR beta V- and J-gene trimming showed a link to a missense DCLRE1C variant.

Note on this clone: What it binds is not known.

Each of the donors was a healthy bone marrow donor. Germline V CDR1 and CDR2: MGHRA, YSYEKL. The CDR3 consists of 14 residues. The PCR had 60 Vbeta and 13 Jbeta primers. Repertoires were generated with immunoSEQ multiplex PCR, while TCRdb's copy carries only in-frame clones and drops some. The data show some 180,000 clones, under 85% seen once. The sequenced sample was PBMCs. The receptor was isolated from a male donor in good health and CMV-seronegative. The V gene is TRBV4-1, the J gene TRBJ2-5; D gene uncertain. The DNA end favors TRBJ2-7, so the J call may be wrong. CDR3 protein: CASSQELQSYEQYF. DNA of the CDR3: TGCGCCAGCAGCCAAGAATTACAGTCCTACGAGCAGTACTTC.